This TCR beta chain was sequenced during a study of technical replicates of blood from several donors. Libraries were prepared by immunoSEQ multiplex PCR; TCRdb keeps only in-frame clonotypes and omits some of them. The table lists about 89,000 clones, about 94% of them singletons. V was pared by 6 bases and J by 0 bases, with 11 bases between. The CDR3 extends over 14 amino acids. Germline assignment: CDR1 MGHRA and CDR2 YSYEKL. Sequencing input: T cells isolated from PBMCs. This sequence originates from a human donor in good health. The chain couples TRBV4-1 to TRBJ1-1, with D tentatively TRBD1 (5 bases). The CDR3 region has the DNA TGCGCCAGCAGGGGGCGGACTATGAACACTGAAGCTTTCTTT. Amino acids: CASRGRTMNTEAFF.